The 11 T cell receptor beta chains in this list originate from one sample, sequenced in a study of regulatory T cells in long-lasting Graves disease. Time point in this sample: newly diagnosed GD, antithyroid drugs for less than 3 months. RNA extracted from PBMCs served as the sequencing template. Construction of the TCR beta libraries employed iRepertoire HTBI primers in conjunction with Arm-PCR of CDR3 regions. One entry per CDR3 protein results from TCRdb running MiXCR on the multiplex PCR reads. This table holds approximately 540,000 distinct CDR3 sequences, about 11% found once. These sequences were also reported in another study, on T cells in Graves' hyperthyroidism and ophthalmopathy.

The sample here was peripheral blood mononuclear cells (PBMCs), taken at new diagnosis, from a patient treated with antithyroid drugs. These TCRs come from a woman aged 25 to 39 with Graves disease.

This clonotype was seen repeatedly, ten times or more. This sequence joins TRBV5-1 and TRBJ2-3; 8 nucleotides line up with TRBD1. The CDR3 runs to 15 residues. Trimming took 1 base from V and 3 from J; bases not matched to a gene: 4. Germline values: CDR1 SGHRS, CDR2 YFSETQ. CDR3 sequence (DNA): TGCGCCAGCAGCTTGTTCAGGGGGCAAACAGATACGCAGTATTTT. The encoded protein is CASSLFRGQTDTQYF.

This rearrangement joins TRBV3-1 to TRBJ2-7, with 11 bases fitting TRBD2. The germline V gene encodes CDR1 LGHDT and CDR2 YNNKEL (reference sequence). The CDR3 runs to 16 residues. Germline trimming cut 4 bases from V and 2 bases from J; bases unmatched to any gene: 7. The CDR3 DNA sequence: TGTGCCAGCAGCCCCCTAGTAGCGGGAGGGCCCTACGAGCAGTACTTC. Translation gives CASSPLVAGGPYEQYF.

This clonotype was counted at least ten times. The chain combines TRBV2 with TRBJ1-2; no definite D call. The CDR3 consists of 13 residues. Trimming removed 6 bases from V and 4 bases from J, with 12 bases in between. From germline, CDR1 is SNHLY and CDR2 FYNNEI. The CDR3 reads CASRQAQSYGYTF. Written as DNA, the CDR3 is TGTGCCAGCAGACAAGCCCAGTCCTATGGCTACACCTTC. The whole variable domain, filled in from reference TRBV2 and TRBJ1-2, reads EPEVTQTPSHQVTQMGQEVILRCVPISNHLYFYWYRQILGQKVEFLVSFYNNEISEKSEIFDDQFSVERPDGSNFTLKIRSTKLEDSAMYFCASRQAQSYGYTFGSGTRLTVV.

Only a few counts were recorded for this clonotype. The chain is built from TRBV20-1 and TRBJ1-5, with D unclear. CDR1 and CDR2 from the germline V gene are DFQATT and SNEGSKA (reference sequence). CDR3 length equals 13 residues. V dropped 1 base and J dropped 5 bases, with 9 bases sitting between them. The CDR3 loop reads CSARGEVYQPQHF. The CDR3, as DNA: TGCAGTGCTAGAGGAGAAGTATATCAGCCCCAGCATTTT.

V and J are TRBV29-1 and TRBJ1-1; TRBD1 might be the D (5 bases). The CDR3 spans 14 residues. The V gene lost 0 bases and the J gene lost 1 base, with 9 bases spanning the gap. Germline V gene lookup returns CDR1 SQVTM and CDR2 ANQGSEA. CDR3 nucleotides: TGCAGCGTTGAAGAGCAGGGCCGGAACACTGAAGCTTTCTTT. This gives the protein CSVEEQGRNTEAFF.

This clonotype was picked up a small number of times. This rearrangement joins TRBV5-1 to TRBJ2-2, with a possible D match to TRBD1 (5 bases). Trimming shortened V by 4 bases and J by 6 bases, and 16 bases separated the two germline ends. CDR3 size: 15 residues. Germline V gene lookup returns CDR1 SGHRS and CDR2 YFSETQ. This CDR3 is CASSPSKTDAGELFF. Written as DNA, the CDR3 is TGCGCCAGCAGCCCTTCCAAGACAGACGCCGGGGAGCTGTTTTTT.

Many counts were recorded for this clonotype. This chain joins TRBV7-2 and TRBJ2-5; D gene ambiguous. The CDR3 has 15 amino acids. The V gene lost 1 base and the J gene lost 5 bases, with 14 bases spanning the gap. Germline V gene lookup returns CDR1 SGHTA and CDR2 FQGNSA. The CDR3: CASSLVPLPGETQYF. Written as DNA, the CDR3 is TGTGCCAGCAGCTTAGTCCCCCTTCCTGGTGAGACCCAGTACTTC.

This sequence joins TRBV6-5 and TRBJ2-4; D may be TRBD2 (6 bases). The CDR3 is 15 amino acids. V was pared by 0 bases and J by 8 bases, with 14 bases between. Germline assignment: CDR1 MNHEY and CDR2 SVGAGI. CDR3 amino acids: CASSYSSGVGDIQYF. CDR3 in DNA: TGTGCCAGCAGTTACTCCTCGGGGGTTGGTGACATTCAGTACTTC.

This clonotype was seen a handful of times. The chain combines TRBV2 with TRBJ1-6, with D possibly being TRBD1 (5 bases). The CDR3 contains 16 residues. Germline CDR1 is SNHLY and CDR2 is FYNNEI. Trimming removed 2 bases at V and 1 base at J, with 9 bases between. The CDR3 DNA sequence: TGTGCCAGCAGTGAACAGGGTCGGTCCTATAATTCACCCCTCCACTTT. Encoded protein: CASSEQGRSYNSPLHF.

This clonotype was recorded many times. This chain joins TRBV10-2 and TRBJ2-7; 10 bases map to TRBD2. With V trimmed by 7 bases and J by 5 bases, 8 bases remained unmatched. CDR3 length equals 14 residues. CDR1 is WSHSY, CDR2 SAAADI, per germline. The CDR3 loop reads CASTKAGGPHEQYF. Here the CDR3 DNA reads TGCGCCAGCACAAAAGCGGGAGGGCCCCACGAGCAGTACTTC.

This clonotype was recorded at least ten times. The gene calls are TRBV28 and TRBJ1-2, with D unresolved. The germline V gene has CDR1 MDHEN and CDR2 SYDVKM. The V and J ends lost 0 bases and 8 bases respectively, with 7 bases between them. The CDR3 spans 12 residues. As DNA, the CDR3 is TGTGCCAGCAGTTTATGGGGATCGGGCTACACCTTC. This translates into CASSLWGSGYTF.